Only one count was recorded for the clone carrying this TCR beta chain. This entry belongs to a study of blood T cell repertoires in COVID-19. Each recovered donor of Cohort 3 presented with two negative PCRs, clearance, or symptom resolution. Produced via immunoSEQ multiplex PCR; TCRdb's table is partial and in-frame only. The repertoire has some 300,000 clones, approximately 89% of them found once; the top ten carry more than 9%. Sequencing was performed on PBMCs or T cells enriched from blood (not recorded which). The sequence was obtained from a woman in her thirties who had recovered from COVID-19.

The CDR3 sequence: CASSLAGYNYQPQHF. CDR3 in DNA: TGTGCCAGCAGCTTGGCCGGGTACAACTATCAGCCCCAGCATTTT. The chain employs TRBV5-8 and TRBJ1-5; D gene unclear. Per the germline V gene, CDR1 is SGHTS and CDR2 is YDEGEE. V lost 0 bases to trimming and J lost 5 bases, with 12 bases between them. The CDR3 has 15 amino acids.